The 26 T cell receptor beta chains below were found in one sample sequenced in a study of blood T cell repertoires in COVID-19. The method was immunoSEQ multiplex PCR; TCRdb's version includes in-frame clones alone and lacks a portion of them. The sample shows a few hundred thousand clones, roughly 89% of them seen only once. Sample: PBMCs or T cells enriched from blood (not recorded which). Receptors originate from an older woman who had recovered from COVID-19.

The V gene is TRBV7-9, the J gene TRBJ2-7, with 7 bases matching TRBD1. Trimming cost V 10 bases and J 3 bases; bases outside gene matches: 9. Germline V gives CDR1 SEHNR, CDR2 FQNEAQ (reference sequence). The CDR3 is 13 amino acids. CDR3 sequence (DNA): TGTGCCACCAAGGGGGCCACTGGCTACGAGCAGTACTTC. Translating it yields CATKGATGYEQYF.

This clone was seen a single time. The chain recombines TRBV18 with TRBJ1-3; 7 nucleotides align to TRBD1. Germline V gives CDR1 KGHSH, CDR2 LQKENI. V shed 3 bases, J shed 8 bases, and the junction held 7 bases outside the gene matches. This CDR3 has 14 residues. This CDR3 is CASSPRQGWDTIYF. The CDR3 nucleotides read TGTGCCAGCTCACCCAGACAGGGTTGGGACACCATATATTTT.

The V and J genes are TRBV6-5 and TRBJ2-1; 7 positions match TRBD2. The CDR3 is made up of 15 amino acids. Germline V gene data show CDR1 as MNHEY and CDR2 as SVGAGI. With 5 bases clipped from V and 4 bases from J, the junction kept 8 bases outside the gene matches. For the CDR3, the DNA is TGTGCCAGCAGTCCGAGCGGGGTGACATACAATGAGCAGTTCTTC. It translates to CASSPSGVTYNEQFF.

The chain couples TRBV3-1 (or the pseudogene TRBV3-2) to TRBJ1-1; D perhaps matches TRBD1 (6 bases). The germline CDR1 and CDR2 sequences are LGHDT and YNNKEL (reference sequence). The length of the CDR3 is 15 residues. The V gene lost 1 base and the J gene lost 2 bases, with 11 bases spanning the gap. For the CDR3, the DNA is TGTGCCAGCAGCCAAGGGGGGCTCGGTAACACTGAAGCTTTCTTT. This sequence encodes CASSQGGLGNTEAFF.

This rearrangement joins TRBV28 to TRBJ2-7, with TRBD1 matching 8 bases. V gave up 4 bases and J gave up 6 bases; unmatched junction bases: 8. Germline V gene lookup returns CDR1 MDHEN and CDR2 SYDVKM. The CDR3 contains 14 residues. CDR3 nucleotide sequence: TGTGCCAGCAGTTGGTCCGGACAGGGCCCCGAGCAGTACTTC. It codes for CASSWSGQGPEQYF.

The rearrangement joins TRBV5-6 to TRBJ1-1, with TRBD1 as a possible D gene (6 bases). This CDR3 region has 15 residues. The V end was cut by 0 bases, the J end by 5 bases, with 14 bases between. From germline, CDR1 is SGHDT and CDR2 YYEEEE. The CDR3 region is CASSLAGQGWTEAFF. The CDR3 DNA reads as TGTGCCAGCAGCTTGGCAGGTCAGGGGTGGACTGAAGCTTTCTTT. The variable domain in full, completed from reference TRBV5-6 and TRBJ1-1, reads DAGVTQSPTHLIKTRGQQVTLRCSPKSGHDTVSWYQQALGQGPQFIFQYYEEEERQRGNFPDRFSGHQFPNYSSELNVNALLLGDSALYLCASSLAGQGWTEAFFGQGTRLTVV.

V is TRBV7-2 and J is TRBJ2-4; no definite D call. Per germline, CDR1 SGHTA and CDR2 FQGNSA. V lost 7 bases to trimming and J lost 0 bases, with 10 bases between them. This CDR3 region has 14 residues. The CDR3 DNA sequence: TGTGCCAGCACATCCCAAATAGCCAAAAACATTCAGTACTTC. This encodes CASTSQIAKNIQYF.

The chain links TRBV27 to TRBJ1-2, with TRBD1 matching over 7 bases. Germline V lookup: CDR1 MNHEY, CDR2 SMNVEV (reference sequence). V gave up 5 bases and J gave up 4 bases; unmatched junction bases: 4. The CDR3 is 13 amino acids. This chain's CDR3 is CASSPDRFYGYTF. The CDR3 bases are TGTGCCAGCAGTCCGGACAGGTTCTATGGCTACACCTTC.

The chain combines TRBV3-1 (or the pseudogene TRBV3-2) with TRBJ1-6, with 7 bases identical to TRBD1. The CDR3 is 15 residues long. With V trimmed by 0 bases and J by 10 bases, 6 bases remained unmatched. Per germline, CDR1 LGHDT and CDR2 YNNKEL (reference sequence). CDR3 loop: CASSQDFGRGSPLHF. In DNA form, the CDR3 reads TGTGCCAGCAGCCAAGATTTTGGCAGGGGGTCACCCCTCCACTTT.

The rearrangement uses TRBV12-3 or TRBV12-4 and TRBJ1-4; possible D gene TRBD1, 6 bases. The CDR3 is made up of 13 amino acids. The V end was cut by 8 bases, the J end by 2 bases, with 9 bases between. CDR3 residues: CASQGSTNEKLFF. The CDR3 region has the DNA TGTGCCAGCCAGGGGTCTACTAATGAAAAACTGTTTTTT.

The chain couples TRBV2 to TRBJ1-6, with 9 bases lining up with TRBD1. V shed 2 bases and J 9 bases; nucleotides not matched to a gene: 8. Looked up from germline, CDR1 is SNHLY and CDR2 is FYNNEI. This CDR3 has 16 amino acids. The CDR3 is CASSEMGQGFGSPLHF. In DNA form, the CDR3 reads TGTGCCAGCAGTGAAATGGGACAGGGATTTGGTTCACCCCTCCACTTT.

This chain uses TRBV28 with TRBJ1-1; the D gene is possibly TRBD1 (5 bases). Germline V gene lookup returns CDR1 MDHEN and CDR2 SYDVKM. The V and J ends lost 1 base and 8 bases respectively, with 8 bases between them. The CDR3 totals 12 residues. CDR3: CASSLYAGEAFF. The DNA for the CDR3 is TGTGCCAGCAGTTTATACGCAGGGGAAGCTTTCTTT. The full variable domain, its missing parts supplied by reference TRBV28 and TRBJ1-1, is DVKVTQSSRYLVKRTGEKVFLECVQDMDHENMFWYRQDPGLGLRLIYFSYDVKMKEKGDIPEGYSVSREKKERFSLILESASTNQTSMYLCASSLYAGEAFFGQGTRLTVV.

This chain links TRBV24-1 with TRBJ1-1, with D possibly matching TRBD1 (6 bases). CDR1 is KGHDR and CDR2 is SFDVKD in the germline V gene. The V gene lost 8 bases and the J gene lost 5 bases, with 26 bases spanning the gap. CDR3 length: 17 residues. The CDR3 region has the DNA TGTGCCACCATGGGGTATGTTCCAGGCCAGGGGAGTACTGAAGCTTTCTTT. Its protein is CATMGYVPGQGSTEAFF.

The chain has TRBV5-8 and TRBJ1-5, with 9 bases matching TRBD1. Losses at the gene ends were 6 bases for V and 5 bases for J; bases not matched to a gene: 9. The CDR3 has 15 amino acids. The germline V gene encodes CDR1 SGHTS and CDR2 YDEGEE. CDR3 sequence: CASTLTGQGDQPQHF. DNA of the CDR3: TGTGCCAGCACCCTCACGGGACAGGGAGATCAGCCCCAGCATTTT.

V usage is TRBV7-9 and J usage is TRBJ2-1, with 11 bases lining up with TRBD2. The CDR3 loop spans 15 amino acids. The germline V gene has CDR1 SEHNR and CDR2 FQNEAQ (reference sequence). V lost 5 bases to trimming and J lost 6 bases; unmatched junction nucleotides: 6. Here the CDR3 reads CASSISGGAGNEQFF. The CDR3 DNA follows: TGTGCCAGCAGCATTAGCGGGGGGGCCGGCAATGAGCAGTTCTTC.

J is TRBJ2-1 and V is TRBV27; 9 positions agree with TRBD2. The CDR3 covers 16 residues. With 3 bases clipped from V and 3 bases from J, the junction kept 6 bases outside the gene matches. The germline V gene has CDR1 MNHEY and CDR2 SMNVEV (reference sequence). CDR3 residues: CASSFSAGGNYNEQFF. DNA for the CDR3: TGTGCCAGCAGTTTTTCGGCGGGAGGGAACTACAATGAGCAGTTCTTC.

The CDR3 is CASLVAGRFQPQHF. The CDR3 nucleotides read TGTGCCAGCCTCGTGGCAGGGCGTTTTCAGCCCCAGCATTTT. The rearrangement joins TRBV28 to TRBJ1-5; perhaps TRBD1 as D (5 bases). Between the trimmed V and J ends, which lost 8 bases and 6 bases, there was a span of 17 bases. Germline lookup yields CDR1 MDHEN and CDR2 SYDVKM. The CDR3 spans 14 residues.

The chain joins TRBV18 to TRBJ2-5; no reliable D call. The CDR3 runs to 14 residues. The V and J ends lost 3 bases and 2 bases respectively, with 10 bases between them. Germline CDR1 is KGHSH and CDR2 is LQKENI. CDR3 in amino acids: CASSPRVEQETQYF. CDR3 coding DNA: TGTGCCAGCTCACCCCGGGTCGAACAAGAGACCCAGTACTTC.

The chain joins TRBV5-1 to TRBJ2-7; 9 nucleotides agree with TRBD1. V lost 3 bases, J lost 6 bases, and 10 bases stayed unmatched. Germline loops: CDR1 SGHRS, CDR2 YFSETQ. The CDR3 contains 15 residues. CDR3: CASSSGAGTGLEQYF. The CDR3, as DNA: TGCGCCAGCAGCTCGGGAGCCGGGACAGGGCTCGAGCAGTACTTC.

J is TRBJ1-2 and V is TRBV18; D remains ambiguous. Trimming cost V 2 bases and J 4 bases, with 14 bases left between them. Per the germline V gene, CDR1 is KGHSH and CDR2 is LQKENI. CDR3 length equals 15 residues. DNA for the CDR3: TGTGCCAGCTCACCAGAGCCAAAACAGCTCTATGGCTACACCTTC. Its translation: CASSPEPKQLYGYTF.

The V call is TRBV5-1, the J call TRBJ1-2; TRBD1 is a possible D gene (5 bases). The CDR3 is 15 amino acids. CDR1 is SGHRS, CDR2 YFSETQ, per germline. V was cut by 5 bases and J by 2 bases, with 16 bases left in between. DNA for the CDR3: TGCGCCAGCAGTTTGAGTGCGGGGGTCAACTATGGCTACACCTTC. Amino acid sequence: CASSLSAGVNYGYTF.

This chain connects TRBV5-1 to TRBJ1-5; tentative D call: TRBD1 (6 bases). Trimming took 1 base from V and 6 from J, leaving 14 bases between them. The CDR3 sequence is 15 residues long. Germline V gene sequence: CDR1 SGHRS, CDR2 YFSETQ. This chain's CDR3 is CASSLNSGVGQPQHF. CDR3 nucleotides: TGCGCCAGCAGCTTGAATTCAGGGGTGGGTCAGCCCCAGCATTTT.

V and J are TRBV28 and TRBJ2-2, with TRBD1 identical over 10 bases. V gave up 5 bases and J gave up 12 bases; unmatched junction bases: 15. This CDR3 spans 16 amino acids. Germline V gives CDR1 MDHEN, CDR2 SYDVKM. The CDR3, as DNA: TGTGCCAGCAGTCTTCCCGGGACAGGGGCCCCAGTGAAGCTGTTTTTT. Translating gives CASSLPGTGAPVKLFF.

The chain uses TRBV5-1 and TRBJ1-5; D remains unclear. Trimming left V 1 base short and J 6 bases short, with 14 bases between. Looked up from germline, CDR1 is SGHRS and CDR2 is YFSETQ. This CDR3 is 15 amino acids long. The CDR3 DNA reads as TGCGCCAGCAGCTTGAGAACCGGGAGAGGTCAGCCCCAGCATTTT. It encodes CASSLRTGRGQPQHF.

The rearrangement joins TRBV28 to TRBJ1-1; possible D gene TRBD1, 6 bases. The V gene's germline CDR1 is MDHEN and CDR2 SYDVKM. With 5 bases removed from V and 2 bases from J, the gap between germline ends came to 12 bases. The CDR3 consists of 14 residues. CDR3 DNA sequence: TGTGCCAGCAGTGAGGGAGGGGGAAACACTGAAGCTTTCTTT. Translation gives CASSEGGGNTEAFF.

The chain carries TRBV7-8 and TRBJ1-4; D is unresolved. The CDR3 runs 12 residues. Per germline, CDR1 SGHVS and CDR2 FQNEAQ. Between the trimmed V and J ends, which lost 2 bases and 8 bases, there was a span of 6 bases. The CDR3 is CASSLYREKLFF. CDR3 sequence (DNA): TGTGCCAGCAGCTTATATCGGGAAAAACTGTTTTTT. Variable domain in full (rest from reference TRBV7-8 and TRBJ1-4): GAGVSQSPRYKVAKRGQDVALRCDPISGHVSLFWYQQALGQGPEFLTYFQNEAQLDKSGLPSDRFFAERPEGSVSTLKIQRTQQEDSAVYLCASSLYREKLFFGSGTQLSVL.